These 20 T cell receptor beta chains were sequenced from one sample in a study of blood T cells in healthy people across ages. Sample-barcoded 5' priming and a J-beta primer mix drove a second PCR of roughly 7 to 11 cycles. TCRdb independently ran MiXCR on the 5' RACE reads; one entry per CDR3 protein. The sample lists 850,000 to 1,000,000 distinct CDR3 sequences; around 54% were seen once. The sequencing input was blood. All receptors derive from a woman in her sixties or seventies in good health.

The V gene is TRBV5-6, the J gene TRBJ2-5; TRBD1 aligns across 9 bases. Germline V gives CDR1 SGHDT, CDR2 YYEEEE. CDR3 length: 16 amino acids. V lost 4 bases, J lost 4 bases, and 11 bases stayed unmatched. Here the CDR3 reads CASSTPRGDRVETQYF. CDR3 in DNA: TGTGCCAGCAGCACCCCCCGGGGGGACAGGGTAGAGACCCAGTACTTC. The full variable domain, with the rest looked up from reference TRBV5-6 and TRBJ2-5, is DAGVTQSPTHLIKTRGQQVTLRCSPKSGHDTVSWYQQALGQGPQFIFQYYEEEERQRGNFPDRFSGHQFPNYSSELNVNALLLGDSALYLCASSTPRGDRVETQYFGPGTRLLVL.

This clonotype has more than one count but fewer than ten. The V and J genes are TRBV2 and TRBJ1-4; D is undetermined. Trimming removed 10 bases from V and 8 bases from J, with 11 bases in between. The CDR3 covers 11 residues. Germline lookup yields CDR1 SNHLY and CDR2 FYNNEI. The CDR3 is CATAVQEKLFF. In DNA, the CDR3 is TGTGCCACCGCCGTGCAGGAAAAACTGTTTTTT.

The chain uses TRBV29-1 and TRBJ2-3, with D perhaps matching TRBD1 (6 bases). V dropped 4 bases and J dropped 2 bases, with 13 bases sitting between them. The V gene's germline CDR1 is SQVTM and CDR2 ANQGSEA. CDR3 length: 14 residues. The CDR3 loop reads CSVARDTTTDTQYF. CDR3 nucleotides: TGCAGCGTTGCTAGGGACACTACCACAGATACGCAGTATTTT.

The chain joins TRBV28 to TRBJ2-6, with 8 bases fitting TRBD1. The CDR3 extends over 18 amino acids. The J segment lost 0 bases and the V segment lost 6 bases, leaving 10 bases of the junction unmatched. Germline V gene sequence: CDR1 MDHEN, CDR2 SYDVKM. DNA for the CDR3: TGTGCCAGCAGAGCCGGGACAGGACTATACTCTGGGGCCAACGTCCTGACTTTC. This encodes CASRAGTGLYSGANVLTF.

The V gene is TRBV15, the J gene TRBJ2-1; TRBD1 matches 7 bases. Unmatched junction bases numbered 8, after V lost 0 bases and J lost 0 bases. The length of the CDR3 is 18 residues. Germline-derived CDR1 and CDR2 are LNHNV and YYDKDF (reference sequence). The CDR3 loop is CATSRDWGAGGSYNEQFF. CDR3 bases: TGTGCCACCAGCAGAGATTGGGGCGCAGGGGGCTCCTACAATGAGCAGTTCTTC.

The gene calls are TRBV20-1 and TRBJ2-1; D gene unclear. V was trimmed by 3 bases and J by 6 bases, leaving 12 bases between them. Germline CDR1 and CDR2: DFQATT and SNEGSKA (reference sequence). This CDR3 has 13 amino acids. Here the CDR3 reads CSASFGVANEQFF. CDR3 nucleotides: TGCAGTGCTAGCTTTGGGGTCGCCAATGAGCAGTTCTTC.

The CDR3 DNA is TGTGCCAGCAGTTACAGGGGGGGGGATGGCGAAGCTTTCTTT. This codes for CASSYRGGDGEAFF. The chain carries TRBV6-6 and TRBJ1-1; TRBD1 is a possible D gene (6 bases). The CDR3 is made up of 14 amino acids. Trimming removed 2 bases at V and 8 bases at J, with 15 bases between. In germline, CDR1 is MNHNY, CDR2 SVGAGI (reference sequence).

The rearrangement links TRBV7-8 to TRBJ1-4; 8 bases map to TRBD1. The germline V gene encodes CDR1 SGHVS and CDR2 FQNEAQ. Trimming took 3 bases from V and 7 from J; bases not matched to a gene: 4. The CDR3 extends over 14 amino acids. The chain's CDR3 is CASSLTGDGEKLFF. CDR3 nucleotides: TGTGCCAGCAGCTTGACAGGGGACGGTGAAAAACTGTTTTTT.

The rearrangement links TRBV4-1 to TRBJ1-2, with 8 bases aligning to TRBD1. Germline V gives CDR1 MGHRA, CDR2 YSYEKL. V was clipped by 4 bases and J by 6 bases; unmatched bases: 7. CDR3 length equals 14 residues. CDR3 amino acids: CASSLRQGLNGYTF. The CDR3 coding sequence is TGCGCCAGCAGCCTCCGACAGGGGTTAAATGGCTACACCTTC.

The chain recombines TRBV2 with TRBJ2-1; weak D call: TRBD2 (7 bases). V lost 6 bases and J 3 bases, leaving 21 bases between the germline ends. The CDR3 has 17 residues. The germline V gene encodes CDR1 SNHLY and CDR2 FYNNEI. The CDR3 region has the DNA TGTGCCAGCAGGAGGGGGGATCTAGCGGAGTTCTACAATGAGCAGTTCTTC. This gives the protein CASRRGDLAEFYNEQFF.

The genes are TRBV2 and TRBJ2-5; 7 nucleotides agree with TRBD1. Per the germline V gene, CDR1 is SNHLY and CDR2 is FYNNEI. The trim removed 8 bases at V and 1 base at J, leaving 4 bases unmatched. The CDR3 sequence is 13 residues long. CDR3 coding DNA: TGTGCCAGCTCCGGGACAGTCCAAGAGACCCAGTACTTC. Its protein is CASSGTVQETQYF.

A note on this clonotype: A much bigger clone sits one base away, suggesting this may be a read error. This chain connects TRBV29-1 to TRBJ1-2, with D hard to call. This CDR3 has 12 amino acids. The V and J ends lost 2 bases and 0 bases respectively, with 4 bases between them. Germline V CDR1 and CDR2: SQVTM, ANQGSEA. CDR3 nucleotide sequence: TGCAGCGTTGAAACCGCTAACTATGGCTACACCTTC. As protein: CSVETANYGYTF.

The gene calls are TRBV20-1 and TRBJ2-3; 7 bases are shared with TRBD1. The CDR3 consists of 11 residues. Germline V CDR1 and CDR2: DFQATT, SNEGSKA (reference sequence). V trimming: 8 bases; J trimming: 3 bases; junction bases outside the gene matches: 2. CDR3 sequence reads: CSRQGTDTQYF. The CDR3 bases are TGCAGTCGACAGGGTACAGATACGCAGTATTTT.

This clonotype was seen only a few times. This chain joins TRBV7-2 and TRBJ2-7, with D unclear. Germline V gene lookup returns CDR1 SGHTA and CDR2 FQGNSA. This CDR3 is built from 18 residues. With 2 bases removed from V and 3 bases from J, the gap between germline ends came to 23 bases. The CDR3 spells CASSLSPSRVVTSYEQYF. The CDR3 nucleotides are TGTGCCAGCAGCTTATCCCCCTCACGAGTGGTGACCAGCTACGAGCAGTACTTC.

Worth noting for this clonotype: A junction boundary mismatches the germline segment, possibly from a read error. The chain links TRBV20-1 to TRBJ2-1; 10 nucleotides match TRBD2. Germline V gives CDR1 DFQATT, CDR2 SNEGSKA (reference sequence). The CDR3 covers 15 residues. CDR3: CGAPKREGLPNEQFF. The CDR3 bases are TGCGGTGCTCCAAAGCGGGAGGGCCTTCCAAATGAGCAGTTCTTC.

The chain couples TRBV6-2 or TRBV6-3 to TRBJ2-3, with unresolved D. The CDR3 contains 14 residues. Trimming pared 7 bases from V and 6 bases from J, leaving 17 bases between. The germline V gene encodes CDR1 MNHEY and CDR2 SVGEGT. Here the CDR3 DNA reads TGTGCCAGCACCCCAACCCTTCCAACGGATACGCAGTATTTT. As protein: CASTPTLPTDTQYF.

The gene calls are TRBV6-5 and TRBJ2-5, with D unresolved. Trimming took 7 bases from V and 11 from J, leaving 17 bases between them. The germline gives CDR1 MNHEY, CDR2 SVGAGI. CDR3 length: 12 residues. This CDR3 reads CASKRASNEQYF. The CDR3 DNA is TGTGCCAGCAAAAGGGCCAGCAATGAGCAGTACTTC.

This rearrangement joins TRBV7-3 to TRBJ2-3; D may be TRBD2 (6 bases). V was clipped by 5 bases and J by 0 bases, with 12 bases between them. CDR1 is SGHTA and CDR2 is FQGTGA in the germline V gene. The CDR3 length is 15 residues. The CDR3 sequence: CASSGTWRSTDTQYF. The CDR3 nucleotides read TGTGCCAGCAGCGGGACTTGGCGTAGCACAGATACGCAGTATTTT.

This clonotype was picked up many times. The chain carries TRBV29-1 and TRBJ1-5; possible D gene TRBD1, 6 bases. This CDR3 is built from 15 residues. Germline CDR1 and CDR2: SQVTM and ANQGSEA. V was clipped by 7 bases and J by 4 bases, with 20 bases between them. CDR3 residues: CSATIGSGENQPQHF. Here the CDR3 DNA reads TGCAGCGCCACCATAGGGTCAGGGGAGAATCAGCCCCAGCATTTT.

The table lists this clonotype with a count of one. The V gene is TRBV6-5, the J gene TRBJ2-7, with D hard to call. The CDR3 length is 15 residues. The V end was cut by 0 bases, the J end by 7 bases, with 16 bases between. Germline V CDR1 and CDR2: MNHEY, SVGAGI. The CDR3: CASSYSSNSYNEQYF. In DNA form, the CDR3 reads TGTGCCAGCAGTTACTCGAGCAACTCCTACAATGAGCAGTACTTC.